These 27 T cell receptor beta chains were all obtained from the same sample, sequenced in a study of persistence of HIV-infected CD4 T cells (dated by TCRdb to about 2020). These receptors have no known antigen. This sample's treatment or condition label indicates: suppressive antiretroviral therapy. A pool of overlapping 15-mer peptides from HIV-1 Gag, at around 1.1 ug per peptide per mL, was used to stimulate the cells. Responding CD4+ T cells were sorted by upregulation of both CD40 ligand and CD69. TCRbeta repertoires were sequenced from genomic DNA with the immunoSEQ hsTCRB assay version 4 in survey mode. The immuneACCESS repertoire file appears here via TCRdb, limited to in-frame rearrangements. These files lack a portion of the clones; in checked studies, under half of the deficit traces to unresolved V genes, and the cause of the others is not known. Present in this sample are tens of thousands of clones, about 74% of which were seen just once. The biggest ten clones account for about 1.7% of the sample.

The sequencing here drew on CD4+ T cells sorted from PBMCs after 18-hour stimulation, taken from a patient who received antiretroviral therapy. The sample's cell subset or site, from its label and the paper: CD40L+CD69+ CD4 T cells responding to HIV-1 Gag peptides. Source of these receptors: an adult man with HIV who was CMV-seropositive.

This clone was counted between two and nine times. The chain employs TRBV7-7 and TRBJ2-1, with TRBD1 matching 9 bases. Germline V gene lookup returns CDR1 SSHAT and CDR2 FNYEAQ (reference sequence). The length of the CDR3 is 15 residues. V was clipped by 1 base and J by 4 bases; unmatched bases: 2. CDR3 amino acids: CASSLEGQGYNEQFF. The DNA of the CDR3 is TGTGCCAGCAGCTTAGAGGGACAGGGTTACAATGAGCAGTTCTTC.

The rearrangement joins TRBV2 to TRBJ2-1; D possibly corresponds to TRBD1 (5 bases). Germline loops: CDR1 SNHLY, CDR2 FYNNEI. V lost 5 bases and J 4 bases, leaving 18 bases between the germline ends. There are 16 residues in the CDR3. The CDR3 loop is CASSKRQSLTYNEQFF. In DNA, the CDR3 is TGTGCCAGCAGTAAAAGACAGAGTCTTACTTACAATGAGCAGTTCTTC.

CDR3: CASSQDLGTGGFYGYTF. The CDR3 DNA is TGTGCCAGCAGCCAAGATCTGGGGACAGGGGGCTTTTATGGCTACACCTTC. The J gene is TRBJ1-2, the V gene TRBV3-1 (or the pseudogene TRBV3-2); TRBD1 aligns across 12 bases. The V gene end was trimmed by 0 bases and the J gene end by 5 bases; junction bases not matched to a gene: 7. CDR1 and CDR2 (germline): LGHDT, YNNKEL (reference sequence). This CDR3 has 17 residues.

The J gene is TRBJ1-1, the V gene TRBV12-3 or TRBV12-4; the D is unclear. The CDR3 is 13 residues long. Trimming shortened V by 6 bases and J by 1 base, and 9 bases separated the two germline ends. The CDR3: CASSRDQNTEAFF. In DNA form, the CDR3 reads TGTGCCAGCAGCCGTGACCAGAACACTGAAGCTTTCTTT.

This sequence joins TRBV28 and TRBJ1-3, with 7 nucleotides matching TRBD1. Germline loops: CDR1 MDHEN, CDR2 SYDVKM. This CDR3 comprises 14 residues. The trim removed 3 bases at V and 9 bases at J, leaving 8 bases unmatched. CDR3 DNA sequence: TGTGCCAGCAGTTTCGGCAGGGGGTTTGCCACCATATATTTT. Its translation is CASSFGRGFATIYF. Based on the CDR3 plus reference TRBV28 and TRBJ1-3, the full variable domain is DVKVTQSSRYLVKRTGEKVFLECVQDMDHENMFWYRQDPGLGLRLIYFSYDVKMKEKGDIPEGYSVSREKKERFSLILESASTNQTSMYLCASSFGRGFATIYFGEGSWLTVV.

This rearrangement joins TRBV2 to TRBJ1-1; D perhaps matches TRBD1 (5 bases). The CDR3 is 13 amino acids. The ends were cut back, 5 bases at V and 8 bases at J, with 15 bases in the middle. Germline CDR1 reads SNHLY; CDR2 reads FYNNEI. This CDR3 is CASSPAGTQEAFF. Here the CDR3 DNA reads TGTGCCAGCAGTCCAGCCGGGACGCAAGAAGCTTTCTTT.

This sequence joins TRBV19 and TRBJ2-6, with a tentative D call TRBD2 (7 bases). The V end lost 6 bases, the J end lost 0 bases, and 9 bases lay between the germline ends. CDR1 is LNHDA and CDR2 is SQIVND in the germline V gene (reference sequence). The CDR3 is made up of 15 amino acids. The CDR3 DNA is TGTGCCAGTAGGGGGGGGCCCTCTGGGGCCAACGTCCTGACTTTC. Its protein is CASRGGPSGANVLTF.

This chain uses TRBV7-3 with TRBJ2-1; D perhaps matches TRBD2 (5 bases). V gave up 6 bases and J gave up 0 bases, with 6 bases separating them. Germline V gene sequence: CDR1 SGHTA, CDR2 FQGTGA. This CDR3 spans 13 amino acids. Here the CDR3 reads CASSGSSYNEQFF. CDR3 nucleotides: TGTGCCAGCAGTGGGAGCTCCTACAATGAGCAGTTCTTC.

The chain recombines TRBV7-2 with TRBJ1-2; possible D gene TRBD1, 5 bases. V lost 6 bases and J lost 6, with 11 bases in between. CDR3 length: 12 amino acids. Germline CDR1 reads SGHTA; CDR2 reads FQGNSA. The CDR3 region is CASRGVLDGYTF. The CDR3 coding sequence is TGTGCCAGCAGGGGGGTTTTGGATGGCTACACCTTC.

The rearrangement links TRBV7-2 to TRBJ1-4, with D unclear. This CDR3 has 15 residues. With 0 bases removed from V and 7 bases from J, the gap between germline ends came to 12 bases. Germline CDR1 is SGHTA and CDR2 is FQGNSA. The CDR3 nucleotides read TGTGCCAGCAGCTTAGCTCCGGGAGGTGGTGAAAAACTGTTTTTT. As protein: CASSLAPGGGEKLFF.

This sequence joins TRBV2 and TRBJ1-2; no clear D. Germline CDR1 SNHLY, CDR2 FYNNEI. The CDR3 contains 13 residues. Trimming removed 2 bases from V and 4 bases from J, with 8 bases in between. CDR3 amino acids: CASSEKGTYGYTF. DNA for the CDR3: TGTGCCAGCAGTGAAAAGGGTACCTATGGCTACACCTTC. Using reference TRBV2 and TRBJ1-2 for the parts outside the CDR3, the full variable domain is EPEVTQTPSHQVTQMGQEVILRCVPISNHLYFYWYRQILGQKVEFLVSFYNNEISEKSEIFDDQFSVERPDGSNFTLKIRSTKLEDSAMYFCASSEKGTYGYTFGSGTRLTVV.

This clone showed up just a few times. This sequence joins TRBV5-1 and TRBJ2-3, with 9 bases lining up with TRBD2. The CDR3 runs 17 residues. Germline CDR1 reads SGHRS; CDR2 reads YFSETQ. The junction had 9 bases not matched to a gene; V was cut back by 2 bases and J by 2 bases. This CDR3 reads CASSFSSGGLPTDTQYF. CDR3 DNA: TGCGCCAGCAGCTTTTCAAGCGGGGGGCTACCCACAGATACGCAGTATTTT.

As to this clone: Other DNA sequences in the sample encode the same CDR3. The J gene is TRBJ2-7, the V gene TRBV15, with D possibly being TRBD1 (5 bases). The CDR3 totals 14 residues. Trimming removed 0 bases from V and 0 bases from J, with 6 bases in between. Germline V gives CDR1 LNHNV, CDR2 YYDKDF (reference sequence). CDR3 DNA: TGTGCCACCAGCAGAGACAGGGACTCCTACGAGCAGTACTTC. Amino acids: CATSRDRDSYEQYF. Full variable domain (rest looked up from reference TRBV15 and TRBJ2-7): DAMVIQNPRYQVTQFGKPVTLSCSQTLNHNVMYWYQQKSSQAPKLLFHYYDKDFNNEADTPDNFQSRRPNTSFCFLDIRSPGLGDTAMYLCATSRDRDSYEQYFGPGTRLTVT.

V usage is TRBV5-4 and J usage is TRBJ2-3; TRBD2 might be the D (5 bases). V was pared by 4 bases and J by 5 bases, with 11 bases between. Germline CDR1 is SGHNT and CDR2 is YYREEE (reference sequence). CDR3 length: 13 residues. CDR3 amino acids: CASSPQRLDTQYF. The CDR3 DNA is TGTGCCAGCAGCCCCCAGCGGTTAGATACGCAGTATTTT.

The J gene is TRBJ1-3, the V gene TRBV5-6, with D possibly being TRBD1 (6 bases). The V gene's germline CDR1 is SGHDT and CDR2 YYEEEE. Trimming stripped 0 bases from V and 0 bases from J, with 19 bases between. The CDR3 has 19 amino acids. CDR3 nucleotide sequence: TGTGCCAGCAGCTTGGGGCGGACACGGACAGCCAGCTCTGGAAACACCATATATTTT. Translation: CASSLGRTRTASSGNTIYF.

CDR3 sequence: CASSPSVAGRSYEQYF. DNA for the CDR3: TGTGCCAGCTCACCAAGTGTGGCAGGGAGGTCCTACGAGCAGTACTTC. The V call is TRBV18, the J call TRBJ2-7; D possibly corresponds to TRBD2 (6 bases). From germline, CDR1 is KGHSH and CDR2 LQKENI. This CDR3 region has 16 residues. The germline V and J ends were trimmed by 2 bases and 1 base, with 15 bases remaining between them.

In its sample, this clone was seen a few times. The gene calls are TRBV6-5 and TRBJ1-4; 11 bases map to TRBD1. V lost 6 bases to trimming and J lost 10 bases; unmatched junction nucleotides: 7. The CDR3 length is 14 residues. Germline-derived CDR1 and CDR2 are MNHEY and SVGAGI. CDR3 sequence (DNA): TGTGCCAGCAGCCACGGACAGGGGGCGGTAAAACTGTTTTTT. Its protein is CASSHGQGAVKLFF.

This clone showed up just a few times. This sequence joins TRBV7-6 and TRBJ1-6, with D unclear. V dropped 4 bases and J dropped 7 bases, with 8 bases sitting between them. The CDR3 length is 13 residues. CDR1 is SGHVS and CDR2 is FNYEAQ in the germline V gene. The DNA of the CDR3 is TGTGCCAGCAGCTCCGGATTCAATTCACCCCTCCACTTT. Translated: CASSSGFNSPLHF.

Notes on this clone: At the DNA level, this CDR3 is encoded by other sequences in the same sample as well. The J gene is TRBJ1-3, the V gene TRBV3-1 (or the pseudogene TRBV3-2); D gene ambiguous. The V gene lost 1 base and the J gene lost 0 bases, with 7 bases spanning the gap. Germline CDR1 is LGHDT and CDR2 is YNNKEL (reference sequence). The CDR3 extends over 15 amino acids. CDR3 protein: CASSQGPGSGNTIYF. As DNA, the CDR3 is TGTGCCAGCAGCCAAGGTCCGGGCTCTGGAAACACCATATATTTT.

The chain is built from TRBV5-1 and TRBJ1-2; D gene ambiguous. The CDR3 length is 14 residues. Germline V gene sequence: CDR1 SGHRS, CDR2 YFSETQ. V was trimmed by 4 bases and J by 4 bases, leaving 14 bases between them. CDR3 DNA sequence: TGCGCCAGCAGCCAAGACCCGGAAGGCTATGGCTACACCTTC. Residues: CASSQDPEGYGYTF.

This clone is termed medium-sized. The chain is built from TRBV9 and TRBJ1-6, with D tentatively TRBD1 (5 bases). The ends were cut back, 0 bases at V and 6 bases at J, with 16 bases in the middle. Germline CDR1 and CDR2: SGDLS and YYNGEE. The CDR3 covers 17 residues. The CDR3 sequence is CASSVDNRPFPNSPLHF. As DNA, the CDR3 is TGTGCCAGCAGCGTAGATAACAGGCCCTTCCCTAATTCACCCCTCCACTTT.

The V and J genes are TRBV19 and TRBJ2-1, with 10 bases that match TRBD1. Losses at the gene ends were 5 bases for V and 6 bases for J; bases not matched to a gene: 4. CDR1 and CDR2 (germline): LNHDA, SQIVND (reference sequence). The CDR3 extends over 14 amino acids. The DNA for the CDR3 is TGTGCCAGTAGTTCGGGACAGGGGTCCAATGAGCAGTTCTTC. It translates to CASSSGQGSNEQFF.

This chain joins TRBV5-4 and TRBJ2-2; TRBD1 agrees at 10 bases. The CDR3 consists of 16 residues. V was pared by 4 bases and J by 6 bases, with 9 bases of the junction left unmatched. Germline CDR1 reads SGHNT; CDR2 reads YYREEE (reference sequence). For the CDR3, the DNA is TGTGCCAGCAGCCAGTCGGGACAGGGGATCTCCGGGGAGCTGTTTTTT. It translates to CASSQSGQGISGELFF.

V usage is TRBV7-2 and J usage is TRBJ1-2; 11 bases are a match to TRBD1. CDR3 length: 14 amino acids. V dropped 5 bases and J dropped 7; count of bases not matched to a gene: 6. Germline V gene lookup returns CDR1 SGHTA and CDR2 FQGNSA. The CDR3 coding sequence is TGTGCCAGCAGCGAAGGACAGGGGGCGGCTGGCTACACCTTC. This sequence encodes CASSEGQGAAGYTF.

The rearrangement joins TRBV14 to TRBJ2-7; D may be TRBD1 or TRBD2 (5 bases each). Per the germline V gene, CDR1 is SGHDN and CDR2 is FVKESK. This CDR3 comprises 14 residues. Deletions cut 4 bases from V and 5 bases from J, with 15 bases between. The CDR3, as DNA: TGTGCCAGCAGCCGAGGGGTCAATTACCACGAGCAGTACTTC. Protein product: CASSRGVNYHEQYF.

This clone was observed a handful of times. V and J are TRBV5-1 and TRBJ2-7; perhaps TRBD1 as D (6 bases). V lost 0 bases and J lost 2, with 12 bases in between. The CDR3 consists of 15 residues. Germline CDR1 SGHRS, CDR2 YFSETQ. The CDR3 coding sequence is TGCGCCAGCAGCTTGGCGTCAGGGGTAACCTACGAGCAGTACTTC. Translating gives CASSLASGVTYEQYF.

CDR3 region: CSARPSNEQFF. For the CDR3, the DNA is TGCAGTGCTAGACCTTCCAATGAGCAGTTCTTC. V is TRBV20-1 and J is TRBJ2-1, with unresolved D. Germline V lookup: CDR1 DFQATT, CDR2 SNEGSKA (reference sequence). Deletions cut 2 bases from V and 6 bases from J, with 5 bases between. The CDR3 is made up of 11 amino acids.